The 5 T cell receptor beta chains presented below share a single source sample, sequenced in a study of molecular identifiers for immune sequencing clone quantification (dated 2018 in TCRdb). The method was PCR. The reads were generated on an Illumina HiSeq 4000. Using fastp at Q25 and MiXCR, TCRdb reprocessed the public reads and kept productive beta chains. All rows with the same CDR3 protein become a single entry with the most common DNA and genes. The sample data list 65,000 or so distinct CDR3 sequences, and less than 20% of these were observed just once. In total, the top ten clones hold about 1.4% of the sample. Sequencing was performed on naive CD8+ T cells from blood, with Jurkat cell RNA spiked in. The cell subset or site label, as the study defines it: FACS-sorted CD8+CD4-CCR7+CD45RA+ naive T cells. The receptors here all came from a human donor in good health. Some libraries in this study had Jurkat cell RNA spiked in.

The table lists this clonotype with many counts. The J gene is TRBJ2-1, the V gene TRBV19, with D possibly TRBD2 on 5 matching bases. V was trimmed by 3 bases and J by 6 bases, leaving 12 bases between them. Germline values: CDR1 LNHDA, CDR2 SQIVND (reference sequence). CDR3 size: 14 residues. For the CDR3, the DNA is TGTGCCAGTAGTATGGGCGAGGGCCTCAATGAGCAGTTCTTC. Encoded protein: CASSMGEGLNEQFF.

This clonotype was observed many times. CDR3 sequence (DNA): TGTGCCTGGAGTGCCGGGACCTCTGGAAACACCATATATTTT. It specifies CAWSAGTSGNTIYF. The chain carries TRBV30 and TRBJ1-3, with a tentative D call TRBD1 (5 bases). V was shortened by 1 base and J by 0 bases, with 7 bases between the two germline ends. Germline V gives CDR1 GTSNPN, CDR2 SVGIG (reference sequence). The CDR3 spans 14 residues.

At least ten counts were recorded for this clonotype. This chain connects TRBV9 to TRBJ2-7, with a weak D call TRBD1 (7 bases). V was cut by 4 bases and J by 1 base, with 12 bases left in between. Germline lookup yields CDR1 SGDLS and CDR2 YYNGEE. The CDR3 is made up of 14 amino acids. CDR3 protein: CASSLRDSSYEQYF. CDR3 bases: TGTGCCAGCAGCTTGCGGGACAGTTCCTACGAGCAGTACTTC.

There are many counts of this clonotype. The chain uses TRBV28 and TRBJ1-6; D not resolved. Germline V lookup: CDR1 MDHEN, CDR2 SYDVKM. The CDR3 sequence is 15 residues long. Trimming shortened V by 6 bases and J by 2 bases, and 11 bases separated the two germline ends. The CDR3 here is CASSNSSPYNSPLHF. Written as DNA, the CDR3 is TGTGCCAGCAGCAACAGTAGCCCCTATAATTCACCCCTCCACTTT.

Worth noting for this clonotype: Possible read error: a much larger clone is one base away. No conserved phenylalanine or tryptophan ends this CDR3, so it is likely a read error. This chain links TRBV6-5 with TRBJ1-2; D gene uncertain. V was shortened by 0 bases and J by 4 bases, with 12 bases between the two germline ends. The CDR3 covers 15 residues. Germline assignment: CDR1 MNHEY and CDR2 SVGAGI. CDR3 bases: TGTGCCAGCAGTTACTCCCGTACACCTCTCTATGGCTACACCCTC. As protein: CASSYSRTPLYGYTL.